The source of this T cell receptor (beta chain) is a study of blood T cell repertoires in COVID-19. Overall study context: Sources were T cells, B-cell-depleted T cells, or PBMCs; the material itself was cDNA or gDNA.

The CDR3 length is 15 residues. V lost 2 bases and J 0 bases, leaving 8 bases between the germline ends. Germline loops: CDR1 SGHVS, CDR2 FQNEAQ. Assay used: immunoSEQ multiplex PCR; TCRdb lists only in-frame clones, some missing. The sample holds around 170,000 clones, about 80% seen once. J is TRBJ1-3 and V is TRBV7-8; no clear D. The sequenced material came from PBMCs or T cells enriched from blood (not recorded which). This TCR was recovered from a man between 60 and 75 years old who had been exposed to COVID-19. CDR3 nucleotide sequence: TGTGCCAGCAGCTTAATCGTCCTCTCTGGAAACACCATATATTTT. It is translated as CASSLIVLSGNTIYF.